Each of the 21 T cell receptor beta chains below was sequenced from the same sample in a study of blood T cell repertoires in COVID-19. Clones were read by immunoSEQ multiplex PCR, and TCRdb kept only the in-frame ones, dropping some. The table has about 190,000 clones, 88% seen once. Sequencing was performed on peripheral blood. These receptors came from a man aged 35-49 years with active or convalescent COVID-19.

The chain has TRBV27 and TRBJ2-1; 8 bases agree with TRBD1. The CDR3 runs to 15 residues. Germline lookup yields CDR1 MNHEY and CDR2 SMNVEV (reference sequence). The V and J ends lost 4 bases and 5 bases, in that order; junction bases with no gene match: 7. This CDR3 is CASSWGGQGNNEQFF. CDR3 bases: TGTGCCAGCAGTTGGGGCGGACAGGGTAACAATGAGCAGTTCTTC.

The CDR3 DNA follows: TGCGCCAGCAGCGGCGCAGGGGGCTTAAACACTGAAGCTTTCTTT. The encoded protein is CASSGAGGLNTEAFF. The chain uses TRBV5-1 and TRBJ1-1, with 8 positions matching TRBD1. Germline trimming cut 4 bases from V and 2 bases from J; bases unmatched to any gene: 7. This CDR3 is built from 15 residues. Germline V CDR1 and CDR2: SGHRS, YFSETQ.

V and J are TRBV27 and TRBJ2-1; no reliable D call. The CDR3 is made up of 14 amino acids. Between the trimmed V and J ends, which lost 0 bases and 5 bases, there was a span of 8 bases. CDR1 is MNHEY and CDR2 is SMNVEV in the germline V gene (reference sequence). CDR3 in amino acids: CASSLSLPDNEQFF. The CDR3 DNA is TGTGCCAGCAGTTTATCCCTACCTGACAATGAGCAGTTCTTC.

The rearrangement links TRBV5-8 to TRBJ2-3; D is possibly TRBD2 (5 bases). In germline, CDR1 is SGHTS, CDR2 YDEGEE. The CDR3 loop spans 17 amino acids. V shed 1 base and J shed 0 bases, with 15 bases lying between them. CDR3 coding DNA: TGTGCCAGCAGCTTGATTCGGGGATCTACTAGCACAGATACGCAGTATTTT. This codes for CASSLIRGSTSTDTQYF.

The sample holds a few counts of this clone. The chain joins TRBV14 to TRBJ2-5, with D possibly being TRBD2 (5 bases). Trimming left V 2 bases short and J 2 bases short, with 12 bases between. CDR3 length: 15 residues. Looked up from germline, CDR1 is SGHDN and CDR2 is FVKESK. Here the CDR3 reads CASSQLAIWQETQYF. The DNA of the CDR3 is TGTGCCAGCAGCCAATTAGCGATCTGGCAAGAGACCCAGTACTTC.

J is TRBJ2-1 and V is TRBV28; 13 bases fit TRBD2. From germline, CDR1 is MDHEN and CDR2 SYDVKM. J gave up 0 bases and V 6 bases, and 14 bases lay outside the gene matches. This CDR3 has 20 amino acids. CDR3 loop: CASSRTLLAGGSRSYNEQFF. The CDR3 DNA sequence: TGTGCCAGCAGCCGAACTCTACTAGCGGGAGGGAGCCGCTCCTACAATGAGCAGTTCTTC.

Only a few counts were recorded for this clone. J is TRBJ1-5 and V is TRBV27, with D possibly TRBD1 on 6 matching bases. The germline CDR1 and CDR2 sequences are MNHEY and SMNVEV (reference sequence). Trimming pared 3 bases from V and 5 bases from J, leaving 11 bases between. This CDR3 is built from 14 residues. CDR3 residues: CASSFGGLYQPQHF. The CDR3 nucleotides read TGTGCCAGCAGTTTCGGGGGGCTTTATCAGCCCCAGCATTTT.

This chain connects TRBV19 to TRBJ1-4; perhaps TRBD1 as D (5 bases). The CDR3 is 15 amino acids. The V gene's germline CDR1 is LNHDA and CDR2 SQIVND (reference sequence). V gave up 3 bases and J gave up 8 bases, with 16 bases separating them. The CDR3 loop is CASSIVGGKEEKLFF. The CDR3 region has the DNA TGTGCCAGTAGTATCGTCGGGGGTAAGGAAGAAAAACTGTTTTTT.

The rearrangement links TRBV11-2 to TRBJ2-7; D might be TRBD2 (6 bases). The CDR3 loop spans 15 amino acids. V was trimmed by 1 base and J by 4 bases, leaving 14 bases between them. Germline loops: CDR1 SGHAT, CDR2 FQNNGV. The CDR3 DNA reads as TGTGCCAGCAGCTTAGGGTCCGGGAGTGGGTACGAGCAGTACTTC. Its translation is CASSLGSGSGYEQYF. The variable domain in full, with the rest retrieved from reference TRBV11-2 and TRBJ2-7, is EAGVAQSPRYKIIEKRQSVAFWCNPISGHATLYWYQQILGQGPKLLIQFQNNGVVDDSQLPKDRFSAERLKGVDSTLKIQPAKLEDSAVYLCASSLGSGSGYEQYFGPGTRLTVT.

A single count supports this clone. CDR3: CASSIRDRAFGEQYF. CDR3 DNA sequence: TGTGCCAGCAGCATCCGGGACAGGGCTTTCGGGGAGCAGTACTTC. The chain is built from TRBV2 and TRBJ2-7; 9 bases map to TRBD1. V was clipped by 6 bases and J by 7 bases; unmatched bases: 13. Germline V CDR1 and CDR2: SNHLY, FYNNEI. The CDR3 consists of 15 residues.

The chain carries TRBV6-6 and TRBJ2-3, with 9 bases aligning to TRBD1. Germline V gene lookup returns CDR1 MNHNY and CDR2 SVGAGI (reference sequence). Losses at the gene ends were 5 bases for V and 5 bases for J; bases not matched to a gene: 8. The CDR3 runs 15 residues. CDR3 nucleotides: TGTGCCAGCAGTCCAGGACAGGGGCGTCTAGATACGCAGTATTTT. This sequence encodes CASSPGQGRLDTQYF.

The V gene is TRBV9, the J gene TRBJ1-6; 8 bases are shared with TRBD1. In germline, CDR1 is SGDLS, CDR2 YYNGEE. The CDR3 contains 14 residues. The V and J ends lost 4 bases and 7 bases, in that order; junction bases with no gene match: 4. CDR3 region: CASSPGQGNSPLHF. In DNA form, the CDR3 reads TGTGCCAGCAGCCCCGGACAGGGCAATTCACCCCTCCACTTT.

The chain links TRBV7-2 to TRBJ1-6; no clear D. The CDR3 spans 13 residues. V was trimmed by 3 bases and J by 8 bases, leaving 8 bases between them. Germline V gives CDR1 SGHTA, CDR2 FQGNSA. The DNA of the CDR3 is TGTGCCAGCAGCTTCTTCGCGGATTCACCCCTCCACTTT. Encoded protein: CASSFFADSPLHF.

The chain carries TRBV9 and TRBJ2-1, with 9 bases fitting TRBD1. Trimming took 4 bases from V and 4 from J; bases not matched to a gene: 9. The CDR3 extends over 16 amino acids. From germline, CDR1 is SGDLS and CDR2 YYNGEE. CDR3 sequence (DNA): TGTGCCAGCAGCTTTACCGGACAGGGGACGTACAATGAGCAGTTCTTC. Amino acids: CASSFTGQGTYNEQFF.

J is TRBJ2-7 and V is TRBV5-1, with 8 bases aligning to TRBD1. V was clipped by 6 bases and J by 1 base; unmatched bases: 9. The CDR3 is made up of 15 amino acids. The germline V gene has CDR1 SGHRS and CDR2 YFSETQ. The DNA for the CDR3 is TGCGCCAGCACCCCGGACAGGGTTGGTTCCTACGAGCAGTACTTC. It yields the protein CASTPDRVGSYEQYF.

The chain uses TRBV2 and TRBJ1-5, with D possibly TRBD1 on 5 matching bases. Trimming left V 5 bases short and J 4 bases short, with 12 bases between. Germline CDR1 SNHLY, CDR2 FYNNEI. The CDR3 loop spans 14 amino acids. CDR3 sequence (DNA): TGTGCCAGCAGTAGTTGGGGGACTAATCAGCCCCAGCATTTT. Encoded protein: CASSSWGTNQPQHF.

The rearrangement uses TRBV28 and TRBJ2-7; TRBD1 matches 8 bases. J gave up 0 bases and V 8 bases, and 6 bases lay outside the gene matches. Germline V gene sequence: CDR1 MDHEN, CDR2 SYDVKM. This CDR3 comprises 14 residues. The CDR3 coding sequence is TGTGCCAGCTATAGACAGGGGAGCTCCTACGAGCAGTACTTC. It specifies CASYRQGSSYEQYF.

The V call is TRBV10-3, the J call TRBJ2-1; D is unresolved. The V and J ends lost 10 bases and 0 bases respectively, with 16 bases between them. The CDR3 has 15 residues. Germline V gene sequence: CDR1 ENHRY, CDR2 SYGVKD. The CDR3: CATQDKYSSYNEQFF. CDR3 sequence (DNA): TGTGCCACCCAAGATAAGTACAGCTCCTACAATGAGCAGTTCTTC.

The chain links TRBV6-2 or TRBV6-3 to TRBJ2-1, with D possibly being TRBD1 (6 bases). V dropped 2 bases and J dropped 12 bases, with 14 bases sitting between them. Germline V gene lookup returns CDR1 MNHEY and CDR2 SVGEGT. The CDR3 is made up of 13 amino acids. This CDR3 is CASSYTGQSWQFF. CDR3 nucleotide sequence: TGTGCCAGCAGTTACACCGGACAGAGTTGGCAGTTCTTC.

The genes are TRBV3-1 (or the pseudogene TRBV3-2) and TRBJ1-1; D ambiguous. The CDR3 runs 16 residues. Germline V gene lookup returns CDR1 LGHDT and CDR2 YNNKEL (reference sequence). Between the trimmed V and J ends, which lost 4 bases and 0 bases, there was a span of 15 bases. CDR3 in DNA: TGTGCCAGCAGCCCTCTAGGTATGATTATGAACACTGAAGCTTTCTTT. Its translation: CASSPLGMIMNTEAFF.

V usage is TRBV19 and J usage is TRBJ2-3; D perhaps matches TRBD1 (5 bases). V shed 6 bases and J shed 1 base, with 20 bases lying between them. CDR3 length: 17 amino acids. Germline CDR1 reads LNHDA; CDR2 reads SQIVND (reference sequence). Here the CDR3 reads CASSIRSGQGGTDTQYF. DNA for the CDR3: TGTGCCAGTAGCATACGATCCGGGCAGGGCGGCACAGATACGCAGTATTTT.